The rows below give T cell receptor beta chains drawn from one sample of a study of technical replicates of blood from a handful of donors. TCRdb's copy holds only in-frame clones and misses some; the assay was immunoSEQ multiplex PCR. Of tens of thousands of clones listed, around 84% are singletons. Sequencing input: PBMCs. Receptors originate from a human donor in good health. Some clones in this sample may be carry-over from other donors' samples. Each CDR3 is given with its conserved first and last residue. D genes are given only for firm matches. Clone size is shown for a subset of rows, as once, few, many or a class of expanded clone.

D,size,J,V,CDR3,DNA
NA,NA,TRBJ2-3,TRBV4-3,CASSQDLRGAPGDTQYF,TGCGCCAGCAGCCAAGATCTTCGGGGGGCGCCCGGGGATACGCAGTATTTT
TRBD1,few,TRBJ1-1,TRBV7-3,CASRSRTGDTEAFF,TGTGCCAGCAGATCTCGGACAGGGGACACTGAAGCTTTCTTT
TRBD1,many,TRBJ1-3,TRBV6-5,CASSLDRANGNTIYF,TGTGCCAGCAGTCTGGACAGGGCAAATGGAAACACCATATATTTT
NA,NA,TRBJ1-6,TRBV4-2,CASSQRDTAYPLHF,TGTGCCAGCAGCCAACGGGACACCGCTTATCCCCTCCACTTT
NA,NA,TRBJ1-1,TRBV30,CAWRYTFEAFF,TGTGCCTGGAGGTACACATTTGAAGCTTTCTTT
TRBD2,NA,TRBJ2-2,TRBV6-1,CASSELTSGRAGELFF,TGTGCCAGCAGTGAATTGACTAGCGGGCGAGCCGGGGAGCTGTTTTTT
TRBD1,NA,TRBJ2-5,TRBV5-1,CASSLEDRGPETQYF,TGCGCCAGCAGCTTGGAGGACAGGGGACCGGAGACCCAGTACTTC
NA,NA,TRBJ1-1,TRBV29-1,CSVEGRRTMNTEAFF,TGCAGCGTTGAAGGGCGGCGAACCATGAACACTGAAGCTTTCTTT
TRBD1,NA,TRBJ1-2,TRBV10-3,CAIKTGYGYTF,TGTGCCATAAAGACAGGGTATGGCTACACCTTC
NA,NA,TRBJ1-1,TRBV7-8,CASSPVRGWNTEAFF,TGTGCCAGCAGCCCAGTTAGGGGATGGAACACTGAAGCTTTCTTT
TRBD2,once,TRBJ2-3,TRBV12-5,CASGLSGGSRRFSTDTQYF,TGTGCTAGTGGTTTGAGCGGGGGGTCCCGTCGATTTAGCACAGATACGCAGTATTTT
NA,NA,TRBJ2-5,TRBV27,CASSLYQGKTQYF,TGTGCCAGCAGTTTATATCAGGGAAAGACCCAGTACTTC
NA,NA,TRBJ1-5,TRBV9,CASSVDRYDNQPQHF,TGTGCCAGCAGCGTAGACAGGTATGACAATCAGCCCCAGCATTTT
TRBD2,NA,TRBJ2-5,TRBV7-2,CASSQGTSGVVETQYF,TGTGCCAGCAGCCAAGGGACTAGCGGGGTTGTGGAGACCCAGTACTTC
NA,NA,TRBJ2-3,TRBV4-3,CASSQVVGDTQYF,TGCGCCAGCAGCCAAGTGGTCGGGGATACGCAGTATTTT
TRBD2,NA,TRBJ2-7,TRBV10-3,CAISESSSGIGEQYF,TGTGCCATCAGTGAGTCGTCTAGCGGGATTGGGGAGCAGTACTTC
TRBD2,NA,TRBJ2-3,TRBV6-6,CASSLLAGGTDTQYF,TGTGCCAGCAGTTTACTAGCGGGGGGCACAGATACGCAGTATTTT
TRBD1,NA,TRBJ1-2,TRBV5-8,CASNRQGDYGYTF,TGTGCCAGCAACCGACAGGGGGACTATGGCTACACCTTC
NA,NA,TRBJ2-7,TRBV7-8,CASSSLVAWEQYF,TGTGCCAGCAGCTCCTTAGTAGCGTGGGAGCAGTACTTC
TRBD2,NA,TRBJ2-3,TRBV10-3,CAFSKRGGADTQYF,TGTGCCTTCTCGAAGCGGGGGGGGGCAGATACGCAGTATTTT
NA,NA,TRBJ2-3,TRBV6-1,CASSERISGGSTDTQYF,TGTGCCAGCAGTGAAAGGATTAGCGGAGGGAGCACAGATACGCAGTATTTT
TRBD1,NA,TRBJ2-7,TRBV5-4,CASSKTGDYEQYF,TGTGCCAGCAGCAAAACAGGGGACTACGAGCAGTACTTC
TRBD1,NA,TRBJ2-7,TRBV5-1,CASSWGGQGAEQYF,TGCGCCAGCAGCTGGGGGGGACAGGGTGCCGAGCAGTACTTC
NA,NA,TRBJ1-1,TRBV6-5,CASSPRGAYTEAFF,TGTGCCAGCAGCCCTCGGGGGGCGTACACTGAAGCTTTCTTT
TRBD2,NA,TRBJ2-1,TRBV7-6,CASSKAGWGNEQFF,TGTGCCAGCAGCAAAGCGGGATGGGGGAATGAGCAGTTCTTC
TRBD1,NA,TRBJ1-3,TRBV7-2,CASSLGLGQGADTIYF,TGTGCCAGCAGCTTAGGGCTGGGGCAGGGGGCGGACACCATATATTTT
TRBD1,once,TRBJ1-6,TRBV6-1,CASGRGDTPLHF,TGTGCCAGCGGCAGGGGGGATACACCCCTCCACTTT
TRBD2,NA,TRBJ2-3,TRBV7-2,CASSLLGLVSTDTQYF,TGTGCCAGCAGCTTATTAGGACTAGTAAGCACAGATACGCAGTATTTT
NA,NA,TRBJ2-5,TRBV18,CASSPRLDSETQYF,TGTGCCAGCTCACCAAGACTAGATTCCGAGACCCAGTACTTC
NA,NA,TRBJ2-5,TRBV10-3,CAISIQGHTQETQYF,TGTGCCATCAGTATTCAAGGACACACTCAAGAGACCCAGTACTTC
NA,NA,TRBJ2-7,TRBV7-8,CASSLAPGQDYEQYF,TGTGCCAGCAGCTTAGCCCCGGGACAAGACTACGAGCAGTACTTC
NA,NA,TRBJ1-4,TRBV9,CASSGGHSATNEKLFF,TGTGCCAGCAGCGGGGGACACTCAGCAACTAATGAAAAACTGTTTTTT
NA,NA,TRBJ1-6,TRBV19,CASSARVWGDSPLHF,TGTGCCAGTAGTGCAAGGGTATGGGGGGACTCACCCCTCCACTTT
NA,medium-sized,TRBJ1-1,TRBV18,CASSPRQGEAFF,TGTGCCAGCTCACCACGGCAGGGAGAAGCTTTCTTT
TRBD1,NA,TRBJ1-6,TRBV5-5,CASSFGQGGNSPLHF,TGTGCCAGCAGCTTCGGACAGGGAGGCAATTCACCCCTCCACTTT
NA,NA,TRBJ2-7,TRBV19,CASRRPGQGSYEQYF,TGTGCCAGTAGACGCCCCGGGCAGGGCTCCTACGAGCAGTACTTC
NA,NA,TRBJ1-4,TRBV7-9,CASSPGREYEKLFF,TGTGCCAGCAGCCCGGGGAGGGAATATGAAAAACTGTTTTTT
NA,NA,TRBJ2-3,TRBV27,CASSLSGLAVLSTDTQYF,TGTGCCAGCAGTTTATCGGGGTTAGCGGTACTTAGCACAGATACGCAGTATTTT
NA,NA,TRBJ1-1,TRBV7-9,CASSQGGLRVTEAFF,TGTGCCAGCAGTCAAGGAGGGCTGAGGGTGACTGAAGCTTTCTTT
NA,NA,TRBJ2-7,TRBV19,CASSTPGLPGREQYF,TGTGCCAGTAGTACCCCCGGACTACCGGGTAGGGAGCAGTACTTC
NA,NA,TRBJ1-3,TRBV6-5,CATAAGQRNTIYF,TGTGCCACGGCAGCGGGTCAGAGAAACACCATATATTTT
TRBD1,NA,TRBJ1-1,TRBV19,CASGQGARAFF,TGTGCCAGTGGACAGGGGGCGAGGGCTTTCTTT
NA,NA,TRBJ1-2,TRBV29-1,CSVESRRVGYTF,TGCAGCGTTGAAAGCCGGAGGGTCGGCTACACCTTC
TRBD1,NA,TRBJ2-2,TRBV13,CASSSGQGNTGELFF,TGTGCCAGCAGTTCAGGACAGGGGAACACCGGGGAGCTGTTTTTT
NA,NA,TRBJ2-5,TRBV9,CASSVVVAYRQASQETQYF,TGTGCCAGCAGCGTAGTGGTGGCTTACAGACAGGCGTCCCAAGAGACCCAGTACTTC